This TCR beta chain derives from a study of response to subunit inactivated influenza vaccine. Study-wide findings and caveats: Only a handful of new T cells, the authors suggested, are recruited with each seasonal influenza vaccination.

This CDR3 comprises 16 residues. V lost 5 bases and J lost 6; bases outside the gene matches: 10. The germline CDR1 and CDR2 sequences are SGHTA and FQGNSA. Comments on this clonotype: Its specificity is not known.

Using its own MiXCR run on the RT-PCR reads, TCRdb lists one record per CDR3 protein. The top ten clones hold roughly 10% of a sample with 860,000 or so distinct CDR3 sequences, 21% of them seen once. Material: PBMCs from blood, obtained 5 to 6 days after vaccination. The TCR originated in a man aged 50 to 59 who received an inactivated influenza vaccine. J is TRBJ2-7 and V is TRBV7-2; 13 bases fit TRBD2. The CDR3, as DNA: TGTGCCAGCAGCCCTCCCATGGGACTAGCGGGACTCGAGCAGTACTTC. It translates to CASSPPMGLAGLEQYF.